This entry features one T cell receptor (beta chain) sequence. This clone has more than one count but fewer than ten. The specificity of this receptor is unknown. There are no base qualities to consult, and no much larger clone falls within one base. TCRbeta CDR3 regions were amplified from genomic DNA by means of the immunoSEQ Assay, a bias-controlled multiplex PCR. The study's processing was this. Nucleated cell counts per sample were estimated from amplification of reference gene primers within the assay. Sequence reads were collapsed and filtered to measure the absolute abundance of every unique TCRbeta CDR3 rearrangement. For each sample, productive Simpson clonality was calculated as the square root of Simpson's diversity index across productive rearrangements. TCRdb retrieved this table from immuneACCESS and kept in-frame rearrangements only. Not all clones are present; in checked studies, unresolved V genes account for under half, and no reason is known for the remainder. V and J calls plus clone size are reproduced from that table; the DNA served to infer D and trimming. The sample table shows some 150,000 clones, and around 83% are seen once. Of the sample, about 1% falls within the top ten clones.

The CDR3 starts with the cysteine, ends with the phenylalanine, and has 15 residues. The sequence is cut down to CDR3 DNA, 45 bases in frame from base 1. V has 3 bases trimmed and J has 6 bases trimmed; junction bases matching no gene number 6. The germline V gene (reference sequence) specifies WNHNN as CDR1 and SYGVQD as CDR2. This entry comes from a study of blood T cell repertoires in COVID-19 (dated by TCRdb to about 2020). About the full investigation: Samples from collaborators originated in the United States, Italy and Spain and spanned both the acute and convalescent phases of COVID-19. The prospective study material was composed of cDNA or gDNA derived from T cells, B-cell-depleted T cells, or PBMCs. Subjects who had been exposed to COVID-19, were actively infected with it, or had recovered from it provided the deeply sampled blood TCRbeta repertoires that made up the dataset. The repertoires were made available in a free public database intended to serve as a resource for research on the immune response to SARS-CoV-2. Samples were obtained from the ongoing ImmuneRACE study (first 160 participants) and from 1,254 subjects provided by 6 global collaborators. Sample metadata almost always included a de-identified subject ID, COVID-19 status, age in years and sex. Where available, HLA class I and class II types were obtained from metadata supplied by the sample provider rather than from assay-based typing. On the study overall, not on this receptor specifically: How much clinical and demographic metadata was included differed by source and by participant, and the metadata was provided uncurated.

Each collaborating institution followed its own protocols to collect whole blood in K2EDTA tubes. For TCRbeta analysis, collaborator samples were shipped as frozen whole blood, as isolated PBMCs, or as DNA extracted from either sample type. The V and J segments used are TRBV10-1 and TRBJ2-3; TRBD2 fits 10 bases in the junction. The sequencing sample was made of peripheral blood. This clonotype was obtained from a man aged 35 to 55 with acute or convalescent COVID-19. The sequenced DNA: TGCGCCAGCAGTGAAAAAGCGGGGGGGCCGGATACGCAGTATTTT. It is translated as CASSEKAGGPDTQYF.